Listed below are T cell receptor beta chains from one sample, sequenced in a study of shared clonotypes between healthy human individuals. Measured with immunoSEQ multiplex PCR; TCRdb has only the in-frame clones, and not every one. The sample records more than 400,000 clones, around 96% being singletons. Sequencing was done on a sample of naive CD4+ T cells sorted from blood. The receptors derive from a woman aged 25 to 39 in good health. CDR3s include the opening cysteine and the closing phenylalanine or tryptophan. A D gene is named only where the DNA matches it firmly. Clone size, where shown, is once, few, many, or a class for clones that have expanded.

cdr3_length | j_call | clone_size | v_call | d_call | cdr3_nt | cdr3_aa
17 | TRBJ2-7 | - | TRBV13 | - | TGTGCCAGCAGCCTGAGAGGCGGGGCCCTCCTTCCCTACGAGCAGTACTTC | CASSLRGGALLPYEQYF
16 | TRBJ2-3 | - | TRBV28 | - | TGTGCCAGCAGTTTAACCGGTGGGATGGGCCCAGATACGCAGTATTTT | CASSLTGGMGPDTQYF
13 | TRBJ1-2 | - | TRBV6-1 | TRBD1 | TGTGCCAGCAGGGCGACAGGGGTGGGTGGCTACACCTTC | CASRATGVGGYTF
17 | TRBJ1-3 | - | TRBV18 | - | TGTGCCAGCTCACCGAGGACTCCTACTAGCTCTGGAAACACCATATATTTT | CASSPRTPTSSGNTIYF
15 | TRBJ1-5 | once | TRBV7-8 | TRBD1 | TGTGCCAGCAGCTATAGGGACAGGGGGTACCAGCCCCAGCATTTT | CASSYRDRGYQPQHF
16 | TRBJ2-1 | - | TRBV28 | - | TGTGCCAGCAGTTTAGGGGTCAGCATTGTGGTCAATGAGCAGTTCTTC | CASSLGVSIVVNEQFF
16 | TRBJ2-2 | - | TRBV28 | - | TGTGCCAGCATGAAGACCCCGGGACTTCCGTACGGGGAGCTGTTTTTT | CASMKTPGLPYGELFF
12 | TRBJ2-1 | - | TRBV5-6 | - | TGTGCCAGCAGCTGGGACAACAATGAGCAGTTCTTC | CASSWDNNEQFF
12 | TRBJ2-5 | once | TRBV18 | - | TGTGCCAGCTCACCGGGGAGAGAGACCCAGTACTTC | CASSPGRETQYF
16 | TRBJ2-4 | - | TRBV6-5 | TRBD1 | TGTGCCAGCAGTTACAGGACAGGCAGCGTGGGGAACATTCAGTACTTC | CASSYRTGSVGNIQYF
13 | TRBJ1-2 | - | TRBV2 | TRBD1 | TGTGCCAGCAGAATGACAGGGGTGTACGGCTACACCTTC | CASRMTGVYGYTF
14 | TRBJ1-5 | - | TRBV28 | TRBD1 | TGTGCCAGCATCCCAGGGGGCGCGGCTCAGCCCCAGCATTTT | CASIPGGAAQPQHF
16 | TRBJ2-3 | - | TRBV9 | TRBD2 | TGTGCCAGCAGCACACAACTAGCGGGAGTCGGAGATACGCAGTATTTT | CASSTQLAGVGDTQYF
16 | TRBJ1-3 | - | TRBV9 | TRBD1 | TGTGCCAGCGACAGGGGCGAGGCAAGCTCTGGAAACACCATATATTTT | CASDRGEASSGNTIYF
15 | TRBJ1-1 | - | TRBV7-9 | - | TGTGCCAGCAGCTTAGCGCGTCCGGAGAACACTGAAGCTTTCTTT | CASSLARPENTEAFF
14 | TRBJ2-7 | - | TRBV28 | - | TGTGCCAGCAGTTATCACGTTAGTATGTACGAGCAGTACTTC | CASSYHVSMYEQYF
14 | TRBJ1-1 | - | TRBV2 | - | TGTGCCAGTCTCTTGGGGGGGGACAACACTGAAGCTTTCTTT | CASLLGGDNTEAFF
14 | TRBJ2-7 | - | TRBV4-1 | - | TGCGCCAGCAGCGCCACAGGGTACCTACGAGAGCAGTACTTC | CASSATGYLREQYF
14 | TRBJ2-5 | - | TRBV5-6 | - | TGTGCCAGCAGCACAGAGACAGTACAAGAGACCCAGTACTTC | CASSTETVQETQYF
14 | TRBJ2-5 | - | TRBV27 | - | TGTGCCAGCAGGGGACCGGGACCGGGGGAGACCCAGTACTTC | CASRGPGPGETQYF
12 | TRBJ2-3 | few | TRBV7-9 | - | TGTGCCAGCAGCTCGGTTGCAGATACGCAGTATTTT | CASSSVADTQYF
13 | TRBJ2-5 | once | TRBV7-9 | - | TGTGCCAGCAGCTTAGCGGGGACAGAGACCCAGTACTTC | CASSLAGTETQYF
14 | TRBJ2-1 | - | TRBV28 | - | TGTGCCAGCAGTTTACCGCAGACCTACAATGAGCAGTTCTTC | CASSLPQTYNEQFF
18 | TRBJ2-5 | - | TRBV19 | TRBD1 | TGTGCCAGTAGTATCCTGGGACAGGCGATGGGAAGCCAAGAGACCCAGTACTTC | CASSILGQAMGSQETQYF
16 | TRBJ2-7 | - | TRBV7-2 | TRBD2 | TGTGCCAGCAGCTTAGGAGGGACGGGGGGGAACTACGAGCAGTACTTC | CASSLGGTGGNYEQYF
13 | TRBJ2-7 | - | TRBV5-1 | - | TGCGCCACCACGCCAGGGATTGGCGGCGAGCAGTACTTC | CATTPGIGGEQYF
15 | TRBJ2-7 | - | TRBV5-4 | - | TGTGCCAGCAGCTTGTATAGAACAGGTTACTACGAGCAGTACTTC | CASSLYRTGYYEQYF
14 | TRBJ2-2 | - | TRBV9 | TRBD1 | TGTGCCAGCAGCGTAGTCTCAGGGGGTGGGGAGCTGTTTTTT | CASSVVSGGGELFF
14 | TRBJ1-2 | - | TRBV28 | TRBD1 | TGTGCCAGCAGAGACGGACAGGGTGGATATGGCTACACCTTC | CASRDGQGGYGYTF
12 | TRBJ2-7 | - | TRBV19 | - | TGTGCCAGTAGCCTAGGGGCTTCCGAGCAGTACTTC | CASSLGASEQYF
15 | TRBJ2-7 | - | TRBV29-1 | - | TGCAGCGTTGAAGATGGGGACCGCTCTGGTTACGAGCAGTACTTC | CSVEDGDRSGYEQYF
14 | TRBJ2-4 | - | TRBV28 | - | TGTGCCAGCAGCCCCAGTTTCGGTTTTAACATTCAGTACTTC | CASSPSFGFNIQYF
15 | TRBJ2-3 | - | TRBV28 | - | TGTGCCAGCAGGCTCCCGAAGCCCAGCACAGATACGCAGTATTTT | CASRLPKPSTDTQYF
13 | TRBJ1-5 | - | TRBV10-1 | - | TGCGCCAGCAGTGAATTCGGGGATCAGCCCCAGCATTTT | CASSEFGDQPQHF
15 | TRBJ1-1 | - | TRBV4-1 | - | TGCGCCAGCAGCCATAACACCGGGAGAAACACTGAAGCTTTCTTT | CASSHNTGRNTEAFF
15 | TRBJ1-5 | - | TRBV21-1 | - | TGTGCCAGCAGCAAAGGAGGGCAGGGGTGTCAGCCCCAGCATTTT | CASSKGGQGCQPQHF
12 | TRBJ1-5 | - | TRBV29-1 | - | TGCAGCGGTCCGAAACCTAATCAGCCCCAGCATTTT | CSGPKPNQPQHF
13 | TRBJ1-4 | - | TRBV29-1 | TRBD1 | TGCAGCGTCTCGGCCAGGGGGAATGAAAAACTGTTTTTT | CSVSARGNEKLFF
15 | TRBJ2-1 | - | TRBV5-1 | TRBD2 | TGCGCCAGCAGCAGGACTAGCGGGAGGAGAAATGAGCAGTTCTTC | CASSRTSGRRNEQFF
13 | TRBJ2-7 | - | TRBV5-1 | - | TGCGCCAGCAGCCTGGTGGGGGGCTACGAGCAGTACTTC | CASSLVGGYEQYF
15 | TRBJ1-2 | - | TRBV19 | - | TGTGCCAGTATCCGAACTCGTGGGGGCGACTATGGCTACACCTTC | CASIRTRGGDYGYTF
15 | TRBJ2-3 | - | TRBV5-1 | - | TGCGCCAGCAGCTTGGTTGGGGGCAACACAGATACGCAGTATTTT | CASSLVGGNTDTQYF
15 | TRBJ2-2 | once | TRBV5-6 | - | TGTGCCAGCACCTCTGACCCACTGAACACCGGGGAGCTGTTTTTT | CASTSDPLNTGELFF
16 | TRBJ2-7 | once | TRBV4-1 | - | TGCGCCAGCAGTCCACGAATAACGGGAGTCCAGGACGAGCAGTACTTC | CASSPRITGVQDEQYF
14 | TRBJ2-7 | - | TRBV6-5 | - | TGTGCCAGCAGTTCCCCGGGACGTTCCTACGAGCAGTACTTC | CASSSPGRSYEQYF
13 | TRBJ2-7 | - | TRBV28 | - | TGTGCCAGCAGTTCCCCCCCCGGTGGCGAGCAGTACTTC | CASSSPPGGEQYF
18 | TRBJ2-2 | - | TRBV6-1 | - | TGTGCCAGCAGTGAAGCGCTTCTTTTCCCACCCCGCGCCGGGGAGCTGTTTTTT | CASSEALLFPPRAGELFF
14 | TRBJ1-6 | - | TRBV19 | - | TGTGCCAGCGGACAGTCTATCGATAATTCACCCCTCCACTTT | CASGQSIDNSPLHF
19 | TRBJ1-2 | - | TRBV10-2 | - | TGCGCCAGCAGTGAGTCGAGAGGGGGAACAGGGCCGTCTAACTATGGCTACACCTTC | CASSESRGGTGPSNYGYTF
14 | TRBJ2-5 | - | TRBV5-1 | TRBD1 | TGCGCCAGCAGCACCGGACAGGGGGGAGAGACCCAGTACTTC | CASSTGQGGETQYF
17 | TRBJ1-1 | - | TRBV28 | TRBD1 | TGTGCCAGCAGTTTATGGGGGACAGGGCCGAAGAACACTGAAGCTTTCTTT | CASSLWGTGPKNTEAFF
16 | TRBJ2-5 | - | TRBV18 | - | TGTGCCAGCTCACCGGAAGAACAGCCGGGCGGGGAGACCCAGTACTTC | CASSPEEQPGGETQYF
13 | TRBJ1-5 | few | TRBV30 | - | TGTGCCTTAGGGATTGAGAGCAATCAGCCCCAGCATTTT | CALGIESNQPQHF
14 | TRBJ2-1 | - | TRBV11-2 | TRBD2 | TGTGCCAGCAGCCCTGCGGGGGGATTCAATGAGCAGTTCTTC | CASSPAGGFNEQFF
14 | TRBJ1-2 | once | TRBV28 | - | TGTGCCTCCGGGGGGCTCCCTCGGACCTTTGGCTACACCTTC | CASGGLPRTFGYTF
18 | TRBJ2-7 | - | TRBV28 | TRBD2 | TGTGCCAGCAGTAATAGCGGGACTTGGTTTCCAAGCTCCTACGAGCAGTACTTC | CASSNSGTWFPSSYEQYF
15 | TRBJ1-5 | - | TRBV5-1 | - | TGCGCCAGCAGCTTGGTAGGGGATAGCAATCAGCCCCAGCATTTT | CASSLVGDSNQPQHF